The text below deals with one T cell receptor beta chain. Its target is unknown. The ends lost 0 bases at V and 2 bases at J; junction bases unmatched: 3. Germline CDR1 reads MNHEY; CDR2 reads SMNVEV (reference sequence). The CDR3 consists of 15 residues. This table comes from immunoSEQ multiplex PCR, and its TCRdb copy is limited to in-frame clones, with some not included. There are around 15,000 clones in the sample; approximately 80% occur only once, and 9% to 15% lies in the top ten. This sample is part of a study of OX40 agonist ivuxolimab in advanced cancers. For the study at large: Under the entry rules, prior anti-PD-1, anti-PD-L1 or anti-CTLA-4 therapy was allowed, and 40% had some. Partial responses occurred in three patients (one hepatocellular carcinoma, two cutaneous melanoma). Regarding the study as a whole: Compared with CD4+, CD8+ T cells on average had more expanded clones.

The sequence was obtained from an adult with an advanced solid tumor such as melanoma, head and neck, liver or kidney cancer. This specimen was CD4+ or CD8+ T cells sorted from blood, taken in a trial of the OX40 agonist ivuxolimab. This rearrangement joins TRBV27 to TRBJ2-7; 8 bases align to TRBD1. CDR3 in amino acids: CASSLSSGQAYEQYF. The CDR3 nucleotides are TGTGCCAGCAGTTTATCCTCGGGACAGGCCTACGAGCAGTACTTC.